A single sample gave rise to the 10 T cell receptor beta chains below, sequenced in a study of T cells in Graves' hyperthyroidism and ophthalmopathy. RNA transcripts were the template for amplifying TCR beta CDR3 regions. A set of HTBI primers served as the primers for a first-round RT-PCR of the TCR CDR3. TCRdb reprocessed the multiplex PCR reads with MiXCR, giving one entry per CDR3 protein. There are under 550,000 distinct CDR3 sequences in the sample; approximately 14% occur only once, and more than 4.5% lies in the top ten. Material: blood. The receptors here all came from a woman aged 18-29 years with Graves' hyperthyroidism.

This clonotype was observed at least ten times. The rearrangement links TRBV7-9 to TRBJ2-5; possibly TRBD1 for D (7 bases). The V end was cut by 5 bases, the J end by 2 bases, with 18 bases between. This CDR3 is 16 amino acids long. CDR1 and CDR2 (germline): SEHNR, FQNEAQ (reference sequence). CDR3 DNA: TGTGCCAGCAGCCCCCGCAGGGGGGCAGGACAAGAGACCCAGTACTTC. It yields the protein CASSPRRGAGQETQYF.

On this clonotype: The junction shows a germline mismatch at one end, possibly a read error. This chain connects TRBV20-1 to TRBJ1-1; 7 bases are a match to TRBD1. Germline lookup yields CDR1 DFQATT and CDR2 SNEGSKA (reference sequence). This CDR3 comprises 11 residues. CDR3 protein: CSAITDRVALF. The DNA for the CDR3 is TGCAGTGCGATCACCGACAGGGTCGCTCTCTTT.

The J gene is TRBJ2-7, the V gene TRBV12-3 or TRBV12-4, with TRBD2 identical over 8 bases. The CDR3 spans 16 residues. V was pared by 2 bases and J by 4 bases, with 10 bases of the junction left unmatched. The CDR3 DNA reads TGTGCCAGCAGTTTAAATCTGGGACTAGTGGAGTACGAGCAGTACTTC. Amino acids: CASSLNLGLVEYEQYF.

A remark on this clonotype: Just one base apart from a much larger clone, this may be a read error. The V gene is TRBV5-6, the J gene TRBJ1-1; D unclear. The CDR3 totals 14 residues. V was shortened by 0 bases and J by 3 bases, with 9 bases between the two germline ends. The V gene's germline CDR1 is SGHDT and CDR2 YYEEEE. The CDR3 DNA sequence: TGTGCCAGCAGCTTGGAATCCCAGTACACTGAAGCTTTCTTT. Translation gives CASSLESQYTEAFF.

The CDR3 loop reads CASSTSPRHGPGGVRQPQHF. The DNA for the CDR3 is TGTGCCAGCAGCACAAGCCCCCGACACGGGCCCGGTGGAGTGCGTCAGCCCCAGCATTTT. V is TRBV2 and J is TRBJ1-5; D gene ambiguous. V lost 6 bases to trimming and J lost 6 bases, with 33 bases between them. The CDR3 covers 20 residues. Germline V lookup: CDR1 SNHLY, CDR2 FYNNEI.

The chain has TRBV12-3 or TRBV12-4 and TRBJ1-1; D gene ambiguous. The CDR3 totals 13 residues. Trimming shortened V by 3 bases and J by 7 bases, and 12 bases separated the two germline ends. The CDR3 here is CASSFGLAYEAFF. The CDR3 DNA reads TGTGCCAGCAGTTTCGGTTTGGCCTATGAAGCTTTCTTT.

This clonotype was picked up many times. The CDR3 nucleotides read TGTGCCAGCAGCAAAGGGGTGGCTCAGCCCCAGCATTTT. It specifies CASSKGVAQPQHF. V and J are TRBV27 and TRBJ1-5, with D perhaps matching TRBD1 (5 bases). From germline, CDR1 is MNHEY and CDR2 SMNVEV (reference sequence). CDR3 length equals 13 residues. Between the trimmed V and J ends, which lost 6 bases and 6 bases, there was a span of 12 bases.

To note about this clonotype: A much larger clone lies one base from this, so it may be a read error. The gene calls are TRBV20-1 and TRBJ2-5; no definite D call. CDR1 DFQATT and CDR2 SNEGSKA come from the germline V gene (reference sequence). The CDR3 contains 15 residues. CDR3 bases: TGCAGTGCTATTAACCTCGGGTCCGGTCAAGAGATCCAGTACTTC. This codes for CSAINLGSGQEIQYF.

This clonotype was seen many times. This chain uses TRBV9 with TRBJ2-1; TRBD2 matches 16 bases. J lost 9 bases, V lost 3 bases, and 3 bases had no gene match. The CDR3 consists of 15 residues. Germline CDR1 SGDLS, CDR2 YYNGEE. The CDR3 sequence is CASSAGLAGGIEQFF. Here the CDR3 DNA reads TGTGCCAGCAGCGCGGGACTAGCGGGAGGGATTGAGCAGTTCTTC.

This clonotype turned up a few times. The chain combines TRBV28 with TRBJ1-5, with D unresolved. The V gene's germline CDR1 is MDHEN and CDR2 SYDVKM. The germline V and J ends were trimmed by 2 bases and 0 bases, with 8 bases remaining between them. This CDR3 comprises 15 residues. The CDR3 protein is CASSLVSYSNQPQHF. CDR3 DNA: TGTGCCAGCAGTTTAGTCAGTTATAGCAATCAGCCCCAGCATTTT.